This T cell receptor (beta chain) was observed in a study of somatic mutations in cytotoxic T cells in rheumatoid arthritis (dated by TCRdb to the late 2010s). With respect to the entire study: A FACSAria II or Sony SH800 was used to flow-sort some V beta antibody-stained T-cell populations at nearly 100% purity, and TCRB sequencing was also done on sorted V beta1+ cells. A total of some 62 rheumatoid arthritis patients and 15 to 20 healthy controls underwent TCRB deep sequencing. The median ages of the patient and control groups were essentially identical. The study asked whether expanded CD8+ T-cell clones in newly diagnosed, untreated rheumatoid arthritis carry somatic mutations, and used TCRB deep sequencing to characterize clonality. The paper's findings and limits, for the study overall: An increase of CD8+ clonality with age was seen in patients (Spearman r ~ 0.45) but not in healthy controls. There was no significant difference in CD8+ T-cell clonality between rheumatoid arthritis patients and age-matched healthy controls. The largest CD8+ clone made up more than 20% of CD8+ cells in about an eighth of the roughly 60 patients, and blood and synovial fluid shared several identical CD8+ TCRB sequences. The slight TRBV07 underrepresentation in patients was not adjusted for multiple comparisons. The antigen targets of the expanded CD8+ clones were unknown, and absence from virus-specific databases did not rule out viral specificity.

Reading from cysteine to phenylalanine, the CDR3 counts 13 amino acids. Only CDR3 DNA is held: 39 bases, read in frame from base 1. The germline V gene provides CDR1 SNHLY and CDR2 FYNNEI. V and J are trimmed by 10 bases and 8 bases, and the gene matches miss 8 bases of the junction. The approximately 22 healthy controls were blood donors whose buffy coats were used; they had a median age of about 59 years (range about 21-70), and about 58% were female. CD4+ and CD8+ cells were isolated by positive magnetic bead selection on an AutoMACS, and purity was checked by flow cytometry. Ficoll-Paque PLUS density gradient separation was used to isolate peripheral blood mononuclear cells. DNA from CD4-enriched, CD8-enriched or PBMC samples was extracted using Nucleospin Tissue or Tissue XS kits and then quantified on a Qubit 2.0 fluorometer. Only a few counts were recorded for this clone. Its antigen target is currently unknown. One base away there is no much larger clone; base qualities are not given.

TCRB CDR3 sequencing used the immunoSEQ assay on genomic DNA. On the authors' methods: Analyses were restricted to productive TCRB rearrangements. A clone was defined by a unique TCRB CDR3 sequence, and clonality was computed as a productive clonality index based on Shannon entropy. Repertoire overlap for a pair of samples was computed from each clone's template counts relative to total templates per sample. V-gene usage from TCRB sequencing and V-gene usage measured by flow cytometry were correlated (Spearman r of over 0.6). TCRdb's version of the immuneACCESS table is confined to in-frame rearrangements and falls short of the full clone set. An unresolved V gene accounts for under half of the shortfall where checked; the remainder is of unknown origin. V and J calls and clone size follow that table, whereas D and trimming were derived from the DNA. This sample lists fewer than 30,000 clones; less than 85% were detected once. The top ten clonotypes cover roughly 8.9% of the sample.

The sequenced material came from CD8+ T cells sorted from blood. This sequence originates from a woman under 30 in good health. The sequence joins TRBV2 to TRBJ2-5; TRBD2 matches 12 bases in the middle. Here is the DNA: TGTGCCATACTAAAGACTAGCGGGGGAACCCAGTACTTC. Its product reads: CAILKTSGGTQYF.